These T cell receptor beta chains were read from a single sample in a study of cytomegalovirus exposure and HLA in healthy donors. Generated by immunoSEQ multiplex PCR, the TCRdb table keeps only in-frame clones and is missing some. The table lists 110,000 or so clones, 75% of them singletons, with 2.5% to 3.5% in the top ten. The sample taken for sequencing was PBMCs. These receptors came from a middle-aged woman in good health and CMV-seropositive. CDR3s include the opening cysteine and the closing phenylalanine or tryptophan. A D gene is named only where the DNA matches it firmly. Clone size, where shown, is once, few, many, or a class for clones that have expanded.

d_call: TRBD1; clone_size: few; v_call: TRBV5-1; j_call: TRBJ1-6; cdr3_nt: TGCGCCAGCAGCCGTTGGGCATCAGGACAGGGAAATTCACCCCTCCACTTT; cdr3_aa: CASSRWASGQGNSPLHF
d_call: TRBD1; clone_size: .; v_call: TRBV19; j_call: TRBJ1-2; cdr3_nt: TGTGCCAGTAGTATACCCACGTCGAGGGAGACAGGGGGTGGCTACACCTTC; cdr3_aa: CASSIPTSRETGGGYTF
d_call: TRBD1; clone_size: .; v_call: TRBV4-1; j_call: TRBJ1-4; cdr3_nt: TGCGCCAGCAGCCAAGTCACAGGGGCCAACGAAAAACTGTTTTTT; cdr3_aa: CASSQVTGANEKLFF
d_call: TRBD2; clone_size: .; v_call: TRBV7-9; j_call: TRBJ2-2; cdr3_nt: TGTGCCAGCAGCCCGCGACTAGCGGCGGCCGGGGAGCTGTTTTTT; cdr3_aa: CASSPRLAAAGELFF
d_call: .; clone_size: .; v_call: TRBV11-3; j_call: TRBJ2-2; cdr3_nt: TGTGCCAGCAGCTTAGACGGATTTGGAGGTACCGGGGAGCTGTTTTTT; cdr3_aa: CASSLDGFGGTGELFF
d_call: TRBD1; clone_size: .; v_call: TRBV7-2; j_call: TRBJ2-1; cdr3_nt: TGTGCCAGCAGCATCCCCACCCACAGGGGGCTCAATGAGCAGTTCTTC; cdr3_aa: CASSIPTHRGLNEQFF
d_call: TRBD1; clone_size: .; v_call: TRBV5-6; j_call: TRBJ2-4; cdr3_nt: TGTGCCAGCAGCTTAGGGACAGTCAAAAACATTCAGTACTTC; cdr3_aa: CASSLGTVKNIQYF
d_call: TRBD1; clone_size: .; v_call: TRBV18; j_call: TRBJ1-5; cdr3_nt: TGTGCCAGCTCACCACGGGACAGGGGGCTTTATCAGCCCCAGCATTTT; cdr3_aa: CASSPRDRGLYQPQHF
d_call: .; clone_size: .; v_call: TRBV28; j_call: TRBJ1-6; cdr3_nt: TGTGCCAGCAGTTTAGGGGGGGATAATTCACCCCTCCACTTT; cdr3_aa: CASSLGGDNSPLHF
d_call: .; clone_size: .; v_call: TRBV30; j_call: TRBJ1-5; cdr3_nt: TGTGCCTGGAGTGGCAGCCCGGGGGGCAATCAGCCCCAGCATTTT; cdr3_aa: CAWSGSPGGNQPQHF
d_call: .; clone_size: .; v_call: TRBV7-9; j_call: TRBJ2-1; cdr3_nt: TGTTCCAGCAGCCCTACTCTTCATGAGCAGTTCTTC; cdr3_aa: CSSSPTLHEQFF
d_call: .; clone_size: .; v_call: TRBV7-3; j_call: TRBJ1-1; cdr3_nt: TGTGCCAGCAGCCCCATGCCAGGGTTCGACACTGAAGCTTTCTTT; cdr3_aa: CASSPMPGFDTEAFF
d_call: TRBD1; clone_size: .; v_call: TRBV11-2; j_call: TRBJ1-2; cdr3_nt: TGTGCCAGCAGCTTAGCGACAGGGAATGGCTACACCTTC; cdr3_aa: CASSLATGNGYTF
d_call: TRBD2; clone_size: .; v_call: TRBV9; j_call: TRBJ2-5; cdr3_nt: TGTGCCAGCAGCGTAGGTGGAGGGGAGGGGGAGACCCAGTACTTC; cdr3_aa: CASSVGGGEGETQYF
d_call: .; clone_size: .; v_call: TRBV30; j_call: TRBJ1-4; cdr3_nt: TGTGCCTGCCCCCGTGGGGGGACCCCTAATGAAAAACTGTTTTTT; cdr3_aa: CACPRGGTPNEKLFF
d_call: .; clone_size: .; v_call: TRBV6-5; j_call: TRBJ1-2; cdr3_nt: TGTGCCAGCAGAAGCCCGGGGGGTTCCTATGGCTACACCTTC; cdr3_aa: CASRSPGGSYGYTF
d_call: .; clone_size: .; v_call: TRBV7-9; j_call: TRBJ1-2; cdr3_nt: TGTGCCAGCAGCTTAGCGGTTAGCCCAACGAACTATGGCTACACCTTC; cdr3_aa: CASSLAVSPTNYGYTF
d_call: .; clone_size: .; v_call: TRBV6-5; j_call: TRBJ1-2; cdr3_nt: TGTGCCAGCAGTTCCCTGGTGCGGGCTGGCTACACCTTC; cdr3_aa: CASSSLVRAGYTF
d_call: .; clone_size: .; v_call: TRBV27; j_call: TRBJ1-1; cdr3_nt: TGTGCCAGCAGTTCAGGCAGGGTGAACACTGAAGCTTTCTTT; cdr3_aa: CASSSGRVNTEAFF
d_call: .; clone_size: .; v_call: TRBV2; j_call: TRBJ2-7; cdr3_nt: TGTGCCAGCACCCAGATTTACTCCTACGAGCAGTACTTC; cdr3_aa: CASTQIYSYEQYF
d_call: .; clone_size: .; v_call: TRBV7-8; j_call: TRBJ2-3; cdr3_nt: TGTGCCAGCAGCTTAGCGATTAGCGGCCTGTCTAGCACAGATACGCAGTATTTT; cdr3_aa: CASSLAISGLSSTDTQYF
d_call: .; clone_size: few; v_call: TRBV6-6; j_call: TRBJ2-7; cdr3_nt: TGTGCCAGCAGTCCGACCAGACAGGGAGGCGAGCAGTACTTC; cdr3_aa: CASSPTRQGGEQYF
d_call: .; clone_size: .; v_call: TRBV14; j_call: TRBJ1-2; cdr3_nt: TGTGCCAGCAGCCTCGGTACAGGGATCTACGGCTACACCTTC; cdr3_aa: CASSLGTGIYGYTF
d_call: TRBD1; clone_size: .; v_call: TRBV6-5; j_call: TRBJ2-4; cdr3_nt: TGTGCCAGCAGCAGGGGACAGGGGAGGTGGAACATTCAGTACTTC; cdr3_aa: CASSRGQGRWNIQYF
d_call: .; clone_size: .; v_call: TRBV9; j_call: TRBJ1-4; cdr3_nt: TGTGCCAGCAGCGGTGGAGGCAGTAGAAATGAAAAACTGTTTTTT; cdr3_aa: CASSGGGSRNEKLFF
d_call: TRBD1; clone_size: .; v_call: TRBV7-3; j_call: TRBJ1-2; cdr3_nt: TGTGCCAGCAGCTTAGAGGGACAGCGACTGTATGGCTACACCTTC; cdr3_aa: CASSLEGQRLYGYTF
d_call: .; clone_size: .; v_call: TRBV27; j_call: TRBJ1-1; cdr3_nt: TGTGCCAGCAGTCTACACAGGGAAGGAACTGAAGCTTTCTTT; cdr3_aa: CASSLHREGTEAFF
d_call: TRBD1; clone_size: .; v_call: TRBV28; j_call: TRBJ1-2; cdr3_nt: TGTGCCAGCAGTTTGGGGACAGGAGCTAACTATGGCTACACCTTC; cdr3_aa: CASSLGTGANYGYTF
d_call: TRBD1; clone_size: .; v_call: TRBV11-3; j_call: TRBJ2-1; cdr3_nt: TGTGCCAGCAGCTTACAGGGGGACTACAATGAGCAGTTCTTC; cdr3_aa: CASSLQGDYNEQFF
d_call: .; clone_size: .; v_call: TRBV7-3; j_call: TRBJ1-1; cdr3_nt: TGTGCCAGCAGCTCGACGGGGCCAGGGGTCACTGAAGCTTTCTTT; cdr3_aa: CASSSTGPGVTEAFF
d_call: .; clone_size: .; v_call: TRBV5-1; j_call: TRBJ2-7; cdr3_nt: TGCGCCAGCAGCACGGACTCACCTGGGGACGAGCAGTACTTC; cdr3_aa: CASSTDSPGDEQYF
d_call: .; clone_size: once; v_call: TRBV7-9; j_call: TRBJ1-1; cdr3_nt: TGTGCCAGCCCCCGTAGGGGGATGAACACTGAAGCTTTCTTT; cdr3_aa: CASPRRGMNTEAFF
d_call: .; clone_size: .; v_call: TRBV2; j_call: TRBJ2-1; cdr3_nt: TGTGCCAGCAGCCTAAGGGAAGGGGGTAGGTTCTTC; cdr3_aa: CASSLREGGRFF
d_call: .; clone_size: once; v_call: TRBV4-1; j_call: TRBJ1-2; cdr3_nt: TGCGCCAGCAGCCAAGGGGAGAACTATGGCTACACCTTC; cdr3_aa: CASSQGENYGYTF
d_call: .; clone_size: .; v_call: TRBV7-3; j_call: TRBJ2-1; cdr3_nt: TGTGCCAGCAGTCTTCTAGCCCATGAGCAGTTCTTC; cdr3_aa: CASSLLAHEQFF
d_call: .; clone_size: .; v_call: TRBV19; j_call: TRBJ1-5; cdr3_nt: TGTGCCAGTACTAACAGGGCAGGGTGGACTCAGCCCCAGCATTTT; cdr3_aa: CASTNRAGWTQPQHF
d_call: .; clone_size: .; v_call: TRBV19; j_call: TRBJ2-5; cdr3_nt: TGTGCCACCAACCAGCGGGTCCAAGAGACCCAGTACTTC; cdr3_aa: CATNQRVQETQYF
d_call: TRBD2; clone_size: .; v_call: TRBV4-3; j_call: TRBJ2-3; cdr3_nt: TGCGCCAGCAGCCAAGACAGGCTAGCGGGAGTATATACGCAGTATTTT; cdr3_aa: CASSQDRLAGVYTQYF
d_call: .; clone_size: once; v_call: TRBV1; j_call: TRBJ1-2; cdr3_nt: TGCACCAGCAGCCAAGATTGCGTCTATGGCTACACCTTC; cdr3_aa: CTSSQDCVYGYTF
d_call: TRBD1; clone_size: .; v_call: TRBV7-9; j_call: TRBJ2-2; cdr3_nt: TGTGCCAGCAGCTTACAGGGGGACACCGGGGAGCTGTTTTTT; cdr3_aa: CASSLQGDTGELFF
d_call: .; clone_size: .; v_call: TRBV18; j_call: TRBJ1-2; cdr3_nt: TGTGCCAGCTCACCTTCGGGATGGACGAACTATGGCTACACCTTC; cdr3_aa: CASSPSGWTNYGYTF